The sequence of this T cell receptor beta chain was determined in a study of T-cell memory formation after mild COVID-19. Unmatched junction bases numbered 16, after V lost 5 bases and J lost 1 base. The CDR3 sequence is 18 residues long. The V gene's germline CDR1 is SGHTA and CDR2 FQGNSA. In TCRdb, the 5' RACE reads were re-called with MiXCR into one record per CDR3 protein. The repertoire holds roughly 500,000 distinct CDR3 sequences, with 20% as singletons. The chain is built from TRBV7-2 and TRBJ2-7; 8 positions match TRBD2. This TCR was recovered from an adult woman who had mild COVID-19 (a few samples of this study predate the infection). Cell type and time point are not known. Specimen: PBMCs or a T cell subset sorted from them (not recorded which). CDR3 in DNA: TGTGCCAGCAGCCCCGAGCCCCCTCTAGCGGGTCAATCCTACGAGCAGTACTTC. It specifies CASSPEPPLAGQSYEQYF.